Listed here are 10 T cell receptor beta chains from one sample, sequenced in a study of blood T cell repertoires in COVID-19. Clones were sequenced by immunoSEQ multiplex PCR, and TCRdb holds only the in-frame ones, with some missing. The data contain approximately 160,000 clones, 80% to 90% of them singletons. Sample: PBMCs or T cells enriched from blood (not recorded which). The source is a man between 50 and 59 years old who had recovered from COVID-19.

This sequence joins TRBV18 and TRBJ2-7, with 7 positions matching TRBD1. V lost 3 bases to trimming and J lost 2 bases; unmatched junction nucleotides: 4. Germline V gene data show CDR1 as KGHSH and CDR2 as LQKENI. The CDR3 runs to 14 residues. CDR3 DNA sequence: TGTGCCAGCTCACCGGGGACAGTGACCTACGAGCAGTACTTC. Translating gives CASSPGTVTYEQYF.

This sequence joins TRBV6-5 and TRBJ1-2, with D hard to call. This CDR3 region has 13 residues. V was cut by 5 bases and J by 2 bases, with 9 bases left in between. CDR1 is MNHEY, CDR2 SVGAGI, per germline. Written as DNA, the CDR3 is TGTGCCAGCAGTCCACAGTACAACTATGGCTACACCTTC. It codes for CASSPQYNYGYTF.

The chain combines TRBV5-1 with TRBJ2-5, with 7 bases matching TRBD1. This CDR3 region has 15 residues. Germline V CDR1 and CDR2: SGHRS, YFSETQ. Trimming cost V 5 bases and J 5 bases; bases outside gene matches: 12. CDR3: CASRWATGRSETQYF. The CDR3 DNA reads as TGCGCCAGCAGGTGGGCGACAGGGCGAAGTGAGACCCAGTACTTC.

The chain recombines TRBV18 with TRBJ2-7; TRBD1 agrees at 9 bases. After removal of 2 bases from V and 0 bases from J, the junction contained 14 bases not matched to a gene. Looked up from germline, CDR1 is KGHSH and CDR2 is LQKENI. The CDR3 has 19 amino acids. The CDR3 region has the DNA TGTGCCAGCTCACCAAGGCGACTACAGGGGGCCCATGCCTCCTACGAGCAGTACTTC. Its protein product is CASSPRRLQGAHASYEQYF.

V usage is TRBV6-5 and J usage is TRBJ1-5; D not resolved. V was shortened by 6 bases and J by 1 base, with 4 bases between the two germline ends. This CDR3 spans 12 amino acids. From germline, CDR1 is MNHEY and CDR2 SVGAGI. The CDR3 spells CASRESNQPQHF. CDR3 in DNA: TGTGCCAGCAGGGAGAGCAATCAGCCCCAGCATTTT.

The V call is TRBV5-4, the J call TRBJ1-6; 7 bases map to TRBD1. This CDR3 contains 14 residues. Trimming at V came to 1 base and at J to 7 bases, leaving 2 bases not matched to a gene. Germline V gene sequence: CDR1 SGHNT, CDR2 YYREEE (reference sequence). The CDR3 DNA reads TGTGCCAGCAGCTTGACAGGGGTAAATTCACCCCTCCACTTT. Its protein is CASSLTGVNSPLHF. The complete variable domain, with remaining parts taken from reference TRBV5-4 and TRBJ1-6, reads ETGVTQSPTHLIKTRGQQVTLRCSSQSGHNTVSWYQQALGQGPQFIFQYYREEENGRGNFPPRFSGLQFPNYSSELNVNALELDDSALYLCASSLTGVNSPLHFGNGTRLTVT.

V and J are TRBV2 and TRBJ2-3, with TRBD2 matching over 9 bases. The ends lost 6 bases at V and 4 bases at J; junction bases unmatched: 8. The CDR3 is 15 amino acids. From germline, CDR1 is SNHLY and CDR2 FYNNEI. CDR3 in amino acids: CASRVGLANPDTQYF. For the CDR3, the DNA is TGTGCCAGCAGGGTTGGACTAGCGAATCCAGATACGCAGTATTTT.

The chain employs TRBV18 and TRBJ2-6; possibly TRBD1 for D (6 bases). Germline CDR1 reads KGHSH; CDR2 reads LQKENI. The CDR3 loop spans 19 amino acids. The V and J ends lost 6 bases and 0 bases respectively, with 21 bases between them. Here the CDR3 DNA reads TGTGCCAGCTCCCGCTCGGACAGTCGTACCAGCTCTGGGGCCAACGTCCTGACTTTC. Translating gives CASSRSDSRTSSGANVLTF.

V and J are TRBV15 and TRBJ1-1; D gene uncertain. The germline gives CDR1 LNHNV, CDR2 YYDKDF (reference sequence). Trimming left V 0 bases short and J 2 bases short, with 13 bases between. This CDR3 has 16 residues. This CDR3 is CATSRDYLTVNTEAFF. Written as DNA, the CDR3 is TGTGCCACCAGCAGAGATTATTTAACAGTAAACACTGAAGCTTTCTTT.

The rearrangement uses TRBV3-1 (or the pseudogene TRBV3-2) and TRBJ1-1; D is undetermined. There are 13 residues in the CDR3. V was clipped by 1 base and J by 1 base, with 4 bases between them. The germline CDR1 and CDR2 sequences are LGHDT and YNNKEL (reference sequence). CDR3 region: CASSQAQNTEAFF. For the CDR3, the DNA is TGTGCCAGCAGCCAAGCCCAGAACACTGAAGCTTTCTTT.